This T cell receptor (beta chain) emerged from a study of blood T cell repertoires in COVID-19. This clone was observed once. V was shortened by 6 bases and J by 5 bases, with 16 bases between the two germline ends. Germline loops: CDR1 KGHSH, CDR2 LQKENI. This CDR3 is 14 amino acids long. Original processing notes: Reference gene primer amplification in the assay estimated nucleated cell counts. Clones were read by immunoSEQ multiplex PCR, and TCRdb kept only the in-frame ones, dropping some. V, J and clone size were drawn from that table, and D and trimming were deduced from the DNA. The sample carries a few hundred thousand clones, approximately 90% recorded once.

Sequenced material: peripheral blood. The rearrangement links TRBV18 to TRBJ2-5; D ambiguous. This receptor was taken from a man younger than 30 with active or convalescent COVID-19. Here the CDR3 DNA reads TGTGCCAGCTCGCAGGCTTCGACCCTGGAGACCCAGTACTTC. It is translated as CASSQASTLETQYF.